The 23 T cell receptor beta chains below were found in one sample sequenced in a study of T cell repertoires in cytomegalovirus infection. No antigens are known for them. MiXCR, applied by TCRdb to the reads, yields one record per CDR3 protein. The repertoire has nearly 700,000 distinct CDR3 sequences, roughly 36% of them found once; the top ten carry around a sixth. The source material was cultured PBMCs, sampled from culture after CMV antigen stimulation. These receptors were taken from a human donor in good health (CMV status not recorded). Some clones in this sample may be carry-over from other donors' samples.

This clonotype was seen a handful of times. The chain uses TRBV29-1 and TRBJ2-1; 10 bases are a match to TRBD1. V shed 7 bases and J 2 bases; nucleotides not matched to a gene: 2. CDR3 length equals 13 residues. The germline CDR1 and CDR2 sequences are SQVTM and ANQGSEA. The DNA of the CDR3 is TGCAGCGGGGACAGGGGAGCCTACAATGAGCAGTTCTTC. Amino acid sequence: CSGDRGAYNEQFF.

A few counts support this clonotype. The gene calls are TRBV19 and TRBJ2-2, with 10 bases identical to TRBD1. The V and J ends lost 5 bases and 1 base, in that order; junction bases with no gene match: 4. CDR1 is LNHDA, CDR2 SQIVND, per germline (reference sequence). The CDR3 spans 16 residues. The CDR3 region has the DNA TGTGCCAGTAGTCCCCGGACAGGGGGGAACACCGGGGAGCTGTTTTTT. Translated: CASSPRTGGNTGELFF.

V is TRBV25-1 and J is TRBJ2-5, with TRBD1 matching over 8 bases. The CDR3 loop spans 16 amino acids. Germline V gene data show CDR1 as MGHDK and CDR2 as SYGVNS. Trimming cost V 1 base and J 5 bases; bases outside gene matches: 9. The CDR3 loop reads CASSEFGQGWRETQYF. The CDR3 DNA reads as TGTGCCAGCAGTGAATTCGGACAGGGCTGGCGGGAGACCCAGTACTTC.

This clonotype was seen a handful of times. CDR3 sequence: CSGLGGTLAQPQHF. DNA of the CDR3: TGCAGTGGCCTGGGCGGGACACTTGCTCAGCCCCAGCATTTT. This sequence joins TRBV20-1 and TRBJ1-5, with D possibly TRBD1 on 6 matching bases. The CDR3 totals 14 residues. CDR1 DFQATT and CDR2 SNEGSKA come from the germline V gene (reference sequence). Between the trimmed V and J ends, which lost 7 bases and 6 bases, there was a span of 19 bases.

This clonotype was found once. The rearrangement uses TRBV11-2 and TRBJ2-1; tentatively, D is TRBD1 (6 bases). Germline values: CDR1 SGHAT, CDR2 FQNNGV. Trimming took 5 bases from V and 10 from J, leaving 18 bases between them. This CDR3 has 14 amino acids. Here the CDR3 reads CASSAGVGIREQFF. The CDR3 bases are TGTGCCAGCAGCGCAGGGGTCGGAATTAGAGAGCAGTTCTTC.

This chain links TRBV7-9 with TRBJ1-5, with D unclear. The CDR3 is 12 amino acids. CDR1 and CDR2 from the germline V gene are SEHNR and FQNEAQ (reference sequence). V was clipped by 3 bases and J by 6 bases, with 6 bases between them. The CDR3 reads CASSFSSQPQHF. CDR3 nucleotide sequence: TGTGCCAGCAGCTTTTCTTCTCAGCCCCAGCATTTT.

A few counts support this clonotype. J is TRBJ2-1 and V is TRBV6-8; TRBD2 aligns across 16 bases. The germline CDR1 and CDR2 sequences are MNHGY and SAAAGT. CDR3 size: 20 residues. J was trimmed by 7 bases and V by 6 bases; bases with no gene match: 18. This CDR3 is CASSEEGRGTSGRALNEQFF. The CDR3 bases are TGTGCCAGCAGCGAGGAAGGACGGGGGACTAGCGGGAGGGCCTTAAATGAGCAGTTCTTC.

The CDR3 is CSSGLAGVPGETQYF. DNA of the CDR3: TGCAGCTCGGGACTAGCGGGGGTGCCCGGAGAGACCCAGTACTTC. The rearrangement joins TRBV29-1 to TRBJ2-5, with TRBD2 matching 14 bases. Germline CDR1 and CDR2: SQVTM and ANQGSEA. The CDR3 length is 15 residues. V shed 8 bases and J 4 bases; nucleotides not matched to a gene: 9.

Only a few counts were recorded for this clonotype. The chain links TRBV20-1 to TRBJ1-3; 8 bases agree with TRBD1. From germline, CDR1 is DFQATT and CDR2 SNEGSKA (reference sequence). CDR3 length: 14 residues. After removal of 0 bases from V and 2 bases from J, the junction contained 0 bases not matched to a gene. CDR3 residues: CSARETGAGNTIYF. CDR3 nucleotide sequence: TGCAGTGCTAGAGAGACAGGGGCTGGAAACACCATATATTTT.

This clonotype was recorded a few times. The chain couples TRBV23-1 to TRBJ2-7; 7 nucleotides align to TRBD1. TRBV23-1 is an open reading frame, and its role is uncertain. J gave up 3 bases and V 3 bases, and 14 bases lay outside the gene matches. This CDR3 is built from 17 residues. The CDR3 DNA follows: TGCGCCAGCAGTCATTCGACAGGGCCGAGCGTGATCTACGAGCAGTACTTC. The encoded protein is CASSHSTGPSVIYEQYF.

This clonotype turned up a few times. The rearrangement joins TRBV12-3 or TRBV12-4 to TRBJ2-2; D ambiguous. Trimming shortened V by 3 bases and J by 0 bases, and 8 bases separated the two germline ends. CDR3 size: 15 residues. CDR3 bases: TGTGCCAGCAGTTTCTTGGCAGCGAACACCGGGGAGCTGTTTTTT. Translation gives CASSFLAANTGELFF.

This clonotype occurred many times. This chain links TRBV7-4 with TRBJ2-3; D call uncertain. The V end was cut by 2 bases, the J end by 0 bases, with 15 bases between. The CDR3 extends over 17 amino acids. The V gene's germline CDR1 is SGHVT and CDR2 SQSDAQ. The CDR3 DNA reads as TGTGCCAGCAGCTTATCCCCAAACCCAGCTAGCACAGATACGCAGTATTTT. Translated: CASSLSPNPASTDTQYF. Complete variable domain (other parts from reference TRBV7-4 and TRBJ2-3): GAGVSQSPRYKVAKRGRDVALRCDSISGHVTLYWYRQTLGQGSEVLTYSQSDAQRDKSGRPSGRFSAERPERSVSTLKIQRTEQGDSAVYLCASSLSPNPASTDTQYFGPGTRLTVL.

This chain connects TRBV7-8 to TRBJ2-7, with 8 bases fitting TRBD1. CDR3 length: 14 amino acids. The germline gives CDR1 SGHVS, CDR2 FQNEAQ. V shed 1 base, J shed 6 bases, and the junction held 5 bases outside the gene matches. The CDR3 spells CASSLVVRGLEQYF. CDR3 DNA sequence: TGTGCCAGCAGCTTAGTCGTCAGGGGGCTCGAGCAGTACTTC.

The rearrangement links TRBV11-2 to TRBJ2-1; 11 nucleotides align to TRBD2. The CDR3 spans 17 residues. Germline CDR1 reads SGHAT; CDR2 reads FQNNGV. The V and J ends lost 4 bases and 15 bases, in that order; junction bases with no gene match: 20. CDR3 nucleotide sequence: TGTGCCAGCAGCTCACCGACCTATAGCGGGAGGGCCAAGGAAGCGTTCTTC. Its translation is CASSSPTYSGRAKEAFF.

This chain uses TRBV6-1 with TRBJ2-1, with TRBD1 matching over 9 bases. The CDR3 contains 16 residues. In germline, CDR1 is MNHNS, CDR2 SASEGT. Unmatched junction bases numbered 10, after V lost 6 bases and J lost 4 bases. CDR3: CASRGTGWGRYNEQFF. CDR3 in DNA: TGTGCCAGCAGAGGGACAGGGTGGGGAAGGTACAATGAGCAGTTCTTC.

The chain is built from TRBV24-1 and TRBJ2-7, with a tentative D call TRBD2 (5 bases). Trimming removed 4 bases from V and 9 bases from J, with 18 bases in between. This CDR3 comprises 14 residues. The germline CDR1 and CDR2 sequences are KGHDR and SFDVKD. CDR3 nucleotide sequence: TGTGCCACCAGTGAAACTGGACCGATACGGGGGCAGTACTTC. It specifies CATSETGPIRGQYF.

The CDR3 DNA reads as TGTGCCAGCAACCGCGCTAGCAATCAGCCCCAGCATTTT. Amino acids: CASNRASNQPQHF. This chain links TRBV7-9 with TRBJ1-5; D gene unclear. Germline V gene lookup returns CDR1 SEHNR and CDR2 FQNEAQ (reference sequence). Trimming took 7 bases from V and 0 from J, leaving 7 bases between them. This CDR3 contains 13 residues.

The chain recombines TRBV12-3 or TRBV12-4 with TRBJ2-1, with D perhaps matching TRBD1 or TRBD2 (6 bases each). This CDR3 contains 15 residues. The V end lost 1 base, the J end lost 5 bases, and 12 bases lay between the germline ends. The CDR3 coding sequence is TGTGCCAGCAGTTTAGTTGGGGGGCCCAACAATGAGCAGTTCTTC. It codes for CASSLVGGPNNEQFF.

The chain carries TRBV5-6 and TRBJ2-1, with unresolved D. The CDR3 contains 17 residues. V was shortened by 2 bases and J by 0 bases, with 15 bases between the two germline ends. Germline CDR1 SGHDT, CDR2 YYEEEE. CDR3 region: CASSLGMKLSSYNEQFF. CDR3 DNA sequence: TGTGCCAGCAGCTTAGGGATGAAACTAAGCTCCTACAATGAGCAGTTCTTC.

The chain carries TRBV7-3 and TRBJ1-2, with D unclear. Germline loops: CDR1 SGHTA, CDR2 FQGTGA. This CDR3 comprises 14 residues. Trimming left V 3 bases short and J 0 bases short, with 8 bases between. This chain's CDR3 is CASSLFRANYGYTF. The CDR3 DNA sequence: TGTGCCAGCAGCTTGTTTAGAGCTAACTATGGCTACACCTTC.

This clonotype was detected a few times. The V call is TRBV7-8, the J call TRBJ2-7; D uncertain. Trimming took off 3 bases at V and 7 bases at J, with 13 bases between the two ends. Germline-derived CDR1 and CDR2 are SGHVS and FQNEAQ. The length of the CDR3 is 13 residues. This CDR3 is CASSLLGPREQYF. As DNA, the CDR3 is TGTGCCAGCAGCTTGTTGGGCCCCCGGGAGCAGTACTTC.

The V gene is TRBV6-2 or TRBV6-3, the J gene TRBJ2-7; D is perhaps TRBD1 or TRBD2 (6 bases each). The CDR3 is 14 residues long. Germline assignment: CDR1 MNHEY and CDR2 SVGEGT. V lost 3 bases and J 4 bases, leaving 13 bases between the germline ends. The CDR3 DNA reads TGTGCCAGCAGTTATAGGGGGGCGCGGTACGAGCAGTACTTC. It yields the protein CASSYRGARYEQYF.

CDR3 nucleotides: TGTGCCAGCAGCACCCGGGGTGGCGCGGGAAACACCATATATTTT. Translated: CASSTRGGAGNTIYF. The rearrangement links TRBV5-5 to TRBJ1-3; D unclear. CDR3 length: 15 residues. Germline V gene sequence: CDR1 SGHKS, CDR2 YYEKEE (reference sequence). Trimming took off 4 bases at V and 4 bases at J, with 15 bases between the two ends.